This is a list of T cell receptor beta chains from one sample in a study of blood T cell repertoires in COVID-19. The data were produced by immunoSEQ multiplex PCR, yet TCRdb's version contains in-frame clones alone and is incomplete. The sample gives about 60,000 clones, approximately 82% of which show up once; roughly 3.2% is in the top ten. Sequencing was done on a sample of peripheral blood. These receptor sequences come from a man between 60 and 70 years old with acute or convalescent COVID-19. The CDR3 runs from the conserved cysteine through the conserved F or W. The D gene is left open where the match is weak. Clone size is given for some rows only: seen once, a few or many times, or a class if the clone is expanded.

TRBJ1-5,NA,TRBV10-3,NA,TGTGCCATCAGCCGGGACAACAGCAATCAGCCCCAGCATTTT,CAISRDNSNQPQHF
TRBJ2-1,NA,TRBV6-4,TRBD2,TGTGCCAGCAGTGTTAGCGGGGGCCCCTACAATGAGCAGTTCTTC,CASSVSGGPYNEQFF
TRBJ2-7,NA,TRBV27,NA,TGTGCCAGCAGTGCGCGAACCTCCTACGAGCAGTACTTC,CASSARTSYEQYF
TRBJ1-2,NA,TRBV10-3,NA,TGTGCCATCAGTGACCCAGGGGCTTACGGCTATGGCTACACCTTC,CAISDPGAYGYGYTF
TRBJ2-1,NA,TRBV13,NA,TGTGCCAGCAGCTTATCCGTTGAGCAGTTCTTC,CASSLSVEQFF
TRBJ1-3,NA,TRBV11-2,NA,TGTGCCAGCAGGGGGGGGGTTGGAAACACCATATATTTT,CASRGGVGNTIYF
TRBJ2-7,once,TRBV19,TRBD1,TGTGCCAGTAATCAGCAGGGGGCAAGGTACGAGCAGTACTTC,CASNQQGARYEQYF
TRBJ2-7,NA,TRBV5-1,TRBD1,TGCGCCAGCAGCTTGGGGCGAGACAGGGACGAGCAGTACTTC,CASSLGRDRDEQYF
TRBJ1-4,NA,TRBV19,NA,TGTGCCAGTAGACTCTTGCAACTAGGAGAAAAACTGTTTTTT,CASRLLQLGEKLFF
TRBJ1-5,NA,TRBV24-1,NA,TGTGCCACCGGCTACAGGGATCTGAGCAATCAGCCCCAGCATTTT,CATGYRDLSNQPQHF
TRBJ2-2,NA,TRBV19,TRBD2,TGTGCCAGTAGTCCCCTAGCGGGGGGGCCCTCCGGGGAGCTGTTTTTT,CASSPLAGGPSGELFF
TRBJ1-2,NA,TRBV7-9,TRBD1,TGTGCCAGCAGCGTGACAGGGGGCTATGGCTACACCTTC,CASSVTGGYGYTF
TRBJ2-3,NA,TRBV2,NA,TGTGCCAGCAGTGTACTAGCAGCAGATACGCAGTATTTT,CASSVLAADTQYF
TRBJ2-7,once,TRBV10-3,TRBD1,TGTGCCATCAGTGAGGGTACAGGGGGCTTCTACGAGCAGTACTTC,CAISEGTGGFYEQYF
TRBJ2-3,NA,TRBV9,TRBD2,TGTGCCAGCAGCGTTCAGGCGGGGGGGCTGGATACGCAGTATTTT,CASSVQAGGLDTQYF
TRBJ2-7,NA,TRBV9,NA,TGTGCCAGCAGCGCCATTGAGCGAAGCGAGCAGTACTTC,CASSAIERSEQYF
TRBJ2-1,NA,TRBV5-1,TRBD2,TGCGCCAGCAGCCGCCAAGGACTAGCGGGAGGGTTAATTCGCTCCTACAATGAGCAGTTCTTC,CASSRQGLAGGLIRSYNEQFF
TRBJ1-2,once,TRBV5-4,TRBD1,TGTGCCAGCAGCCAGGCCGGGACAGTCATCTATGGCTACACCTTC,CASSQAGTVIYGYTF
TRBJ2-2,NA,TRBV5-4,TRBD1,TGTGCCAGCAGCCGACCCACAGGGGGCAGGAACACCGGGGAGCTGTTTTTT,CASSRPTGGRNTGELFF
TRBJ1-4,NA,TRBV5-5,TRBD1,TGTGCCAGCAGCCCGACAGGGTTGGGTGAAAAACTGTTTTTT,CASSPTGLGEKLFF
TRBJ1-1,once,TRBV21-1,NA,TGTGCCAGCAGACAAAAAGGGACAGGGGGGCTGGGCACTGAAGCTTTCTTT,CASRQKGTGGLGTEAFF
TRBJ2-1,NA,TRBV27,NA,TGTGCCAGCAGTTCACCGGTTCGAGGGCACAATGAGCAGTTCTTC,CASSSPVRGHNEQFF
TRBJ2-5,NA,TRBV11-3,TRBD1,TGTGCCAGCAGCAGGGACAGTCAAGAGACCCAGTACTTC,CASSRDSQETQYF
TRBJ2-2,NA,TRBV5-4,NA,TGTGCCTCAGCGGGCGGTTCGCCCTCCGGAGAGCTGTTTTTT,CASAGGSPSGELFF
TRBJ1-2,NA,TRBV5-1,TRBD1,TGCGCCAGCAGCCTAACCTGGACAGGGGTTCATAATGGCTACACCTTC,CASSLTWTGVHNGYTF
TRBJ1-2,NA,TRBV2,NA,TGTGCCAGCGATCCCGGGTCCTCCTATGGCTACACCTTC,CASDPGSSYGYTF
TRBJ1-5,NA,TRBV6-1,NA,TGTGCCAGCAGTGAGGGACTGAGCAAATATTTT,CASSEGLSKYF
TRBJ2-2,NA,TRBV2,NA,TGTGCCACCTCCCCCAGCGTCGGGACAAACGGGGAGCTGTTTTTT,CATSPSVGTNGELFF